A selection of T cell receptor beta chains follows, all from one sample in a study of cytomegalovirus exposure and HLA in healthy donors. Assay used: immunoSEQ multiplex PCR; TCRdb lists only in-frame clones, some missing. The table shows 220,000 or so clones, with roughly 80% occurring only once. Sequenced sample: PBMCs. The origin of the receptors is a woman aged 40 to 49 in good health and CMV-seronegative. Both conserved end residues are part of each CDR3.

j_gene,v_gene,CDR3aa
TRBJ2-2,TRBV27,CASSRWQGATGELFF
TRBJ2-7,TRBV5-1,CASSSGTGGRNEQYF
TRBJ2-1,TRBV19,CASSDSFYNEQFF
TRBJ2-5,TRBV5-1,CASSPGQPQETQYF
TRBJ2-7,TRBV5-1,CASSRTTGKVAEQYF
TRBJ2-7,TRBV30,CAWSPEGTVSSYEQYF
TRBJ2-7,TRBV12-5,CASGPGTVGTYEQYF
TRBJ1-1,TRBV29-1,CSVAGFTEAFF
TRBJ2-5,TRBV19,CASSTGTDTETQYF
TRBJ2-2,TRBV27,CASSSGTGVGELFF
TRBJ2-1,TRBV7-9,CASSSGSPKYNEQFF
.,TRBV6-1,CASALWGGPYEQYF
TRBJ2-7,TRBV28,CASSPGLAGFTYEQYF
TRBJ2-7,TRBV5-1,CASSLGGQGGFYEQYF
TRBJ1-1,TRBV5-4,CASSWGQGNTEAFF
TRBJ2-3,TRBV18,CASSPEGGAKTDTQYF
TRBJ2-3,TRBV19,CASSRWTAPSSTDTQYF
TRBJ2-1,TRBV4-1,CASTLAVSSYNEQFF
TRBJ2-5,TRBV25-1,CASSELGGETQYF
TRBJ2-6,TRBV4-1,CASSVFGQPGANVLTF
TRBJ2-7,TRBV28,CASSLLGLGAGEQYF
TRBJ2-2,TRBV7-2,CASSGVRYTGELFF
TRBJ2-3,TRBV5-1,CASSLQRDYTDTQYF
TRBJ1-1,TRBV15,CATSREYTAVNTEAFF
TRBJ2-7,TRBV28,CASSWGTGAYEQYF
TRBJ1-5,TRBV5-5,CASSLSVHQPQHF
TRBJ2-7,TRBV6-6,CASSALQGFDEQYF
TRBJ2-7,TRBV7-2,CASSREAGGLGEQYF
TRBJ2-5,TRBV2,CASSFGETQYF
TRBJ1-4,TRBV11-2,CASSSRTGGDELFF
TRBJ1-3,TRBV5-1,CASSLYGIENTIYF
TRBJ1-2,TRBV7-8,CASSFAYFYGYTF
TRBJ2-1,TRBV11-2,CASSIRSGSSYNEQFF
TRBJ1-5,TRBV18,CASSPGLSQPQHF
TRBJ1-2,TRBV7-9,CASSPQGTYGYTF
TRBJ1-1,TRBV25-1,CASRSQVNTEAFF
TRBJ2-1,TRBV6-5,CASGLGGLYEQFF
TRBJ2-2,TRBV7-9,CASSLPGGVTGELFF
TRBJ2-7,TRBV27,CASRSPGQGAHEQYF
TRBJ1-3,TRBV15,CATSRDFHSGNTIYF
TRBJ2-7,TRBV6-5,CASSPAGQYEQYF
TRBJ1-2,TRBV30,CAWRAQRYYGYTF
TRBJ2-7,TRBV6-5,CASNRGGGEQYF
TRBJ2-7,TRBV7-2,CASSLAGDSYEQYF
TRBJ2-7,TRBV5-8,CASRLLAGTYEQYF
TRBJ1-2,TRBV6-5,CASSYGPLYGYTF
TRBJ2-7,TRBV7-2,CASSSDRGTYEQYF
TRBJ2-7,TRBV5-4,CASSLATGWSYEQYF
TRBJ2-1,TRBV7-3,CASSPTSGRVDEQFF
TRBJ2-7,TRBV30,CAWSVMDRVGGSSYEQYF
TRBJ2-4,TRBV19,CASSRIGLADTKNIQYF
TRBJ1-3,TRBV7-8,CASSPIPGSGNTIYF
TRBJ1-1,TRBV30,CAWSVSGATEAFF
TRBJ1-4,TRBV25-1,CASAGTGIEKLFF
TRBJ1-1,TRBV30,CAWSAGVGYTEAFF
TRBJ2-1,TRBV27,CASSPQGVAATYNEQFF
TRBJ2-7,TRBV27,CASGHFRGAGAYEQYF
TRBJ2-5,TRBV14,CASSQSRFSSGSLETQYF
TRBJ2-7,TRBV11-2,CASSSAGGDSYEQYF